These 4 T cell receptor beta chains were all obtained from the same sample, sequenced in a study of blood T cell repertoires in COVID-19. Only in-frame clones appear in the TCRdb table, and some are missing; sequencing was by immunoSEQ multiplex PCR. The sample has 95,000 to 150,000 clones, 88% seen once. Sequences were obtained from peripheral blood. Receptors were obtained from a woman between 50 and 59 years old with active or convalescent COVID-19.

V is TRBV11-2 and J is TRBJ2-1; weak D call: TRBD2 (5 bases). Germline V gives CDR1 SGHAT, CDR2 FQNNGV. The ends were cut back, 3 bases at V and 5 bases at J, with 11 bases in the middle. The CDR3 has 14 residues. CDR3 protein: CASSFLSGNNEQFF. The CDR3, as DNA: TGTGCCAGCAGCTTCCTAAGCGGTAACAATGAGCAGTTCTTC.

V is TRBV10-3 and J is TRBJ1-3; a weak D match, TRBD1 (6 bases). Trimming cost V 10 bases and J 3 bases, with 16 bases left between them. The CDR3 runs 14 residues. From germline, CDR1 is ENHRY and CDR2 SYGVKD. The CDR3 reads CASGNRVGGNTIYF. CDR3 nucleotides: TGTGCCAGCGGTAACAGGGTCGGTGGAAACACCATATATTTT.

V gene TRBV10-3 combines with J gene TRBJ2-5, with 8 nucleotides matching TRBD2. V trimming: 3 bases; J trimming: 3 bases; junction bases outside the gene matches: 9. CDR1 and CDR2 (germline): ENHRY, SYGVKD. This CDR3 has 16 amino acids. The CDR3 loop is CAISEDVGRAKETQYF. Written as DNA, the CDR3 is TGTGCCATCAGTGAAGATGTCGGGAGGGCCAAAGAGACCCAGTACTTC.

This chain connects TRBV28 to TRBJ2-1, with 7 bases matching TRBD1. Germline CDR1 and CDR2: MDHEN and SYDVKM. The CDR3 is 15 residues long. The junction had 8 bases not matched to a gene; V was cut back by 7 bases and J by 2 bases. As DNA, the CDR3 is TGTGCCAGCACAGAACCGGGACAGACCTACAATGAGCAGTTCTTC. It is translated as CASTEPGQTYNEQFF.